These 11 T cell receptor beta chains share one sample of origin, sequenced in a study of identical twins. TCRdb reanalysed the 5' RACE reads using MiXCR and keeps one entry per CDR3 protein. The sample includes 650,000 to 750,000 distinct CDR3 sequences, around 20% seen only once; the top ten take roughly 4%. The sample also formed part of further work on T cells expressing NK-cell markers.

Material for sequencing was PBMCs. The origin of the receptors is a woman younger than 30 in good health.

This chain joins TRBV20-1 and TRBJ2-4; 7 bases fit TRBD1. The V segment lost 2 bases and the J segment 0 bases; nucleotides outside the gene matches: 7. The CDR3 has 16 amino acids. Germline assignment: CDR1 DFQATT and CDR2 SNEGSKA (reference sequence). DNA of the CDR3: TGCAGTGCTAGACAGGGGGAAAGAAGAGCCAAAAACATTCAGTACTTC. Translating it yields CSARQGERRAKNIQYF.

The CDR3 nucleotides read TGTGCCAGCAGTGAAGCTTTCGAATCAGGGGGCATAGGAATTGAAGCTTTCTTT. Protein: CASSEAFESGGIGIEAFF. This sequence joins TRBV6-1 and TRBJ1-1, with 8 nucleotides matching TRBD1. The CDR3 loop spans 18 amino acids. CDR1 and CDR2 (germline): MNHNS, SASEGT. The V segment lost 0 bases and the J segment 7 bases; nucleotides outside the gene matches: 16.

V is TRBV10-3 and J is TRBJ2-6; D is perhaps TRBD2 (5 bases). Germline assignment: CDR1 ENHRY and CDR2 SYGVKD. The V end was cut by 6 bases, the J end by 0 bases, with 9 bases between. This CDR3 is 15 amino acids long. CDR3 loop: CAIRDGDSGANVLTF. The CDR3 region has the DNA TGTGCCATCAGGGACGGGGACTCTGGGGCCAACGTCCTGACTTTC.

This clonotype was picked up many times. The chain links TRBV20-1 to TRBJ1-1, with a tentative D call TRBD1 (5 bases). Looked up from germline, CDR1 is DFQATT and CDR2 is SNEGSKA (reference sequence). This CDR3 has 12 residues. With 5 bases removed from V and 1 base from J, the gap between germline ends came to 8 bases. This chain's CDR3 is CSALDRNTEAFF. The CDR3 DNA is TGCAGTGCTCTAGACAGGAACACTGAAGCTTTCTTT.

For the CDR3, the DNA is TGTGCCAGCAGTTACCCAGCGGTAGCGAACACCGGGGAGCTGTTTTTT. As protein: CASSYPAVANTGELFF. This chain connects TRBV7-9 to TRBJ2-2, with D maybe TRBD2 (5 bases). Germline V gene sequence: CDR1 SEHNR, CDR2 FQNEAQ (reference sequence). V lost 6 bases to trimming and J lost 0 bases, with 14 bases between them. This CDR3 is 16 amino acids long. Supplemented by reference TRBV7-9 and TRBJ2-2, the full variable domain reads DTGVSQNPRHKITKRGQNVTFRCDPISEHNRLYWYRQTLGQGPEFLTYFQNEAQLEKSRLLSDRFSAERPKGSFSTLEIQRTEQGDSAMYLCASSYPAVANTGELFFGEGSRLTVL.

This clonotype was seen repeatedly, ten times or more. The CDR3 nucleotides are TGCAGTGCTTACTACAATGAGCAGTTCTTC. It translates to CSAYYNEQFF. V is TRBV20-1 and J is TRBJ2-1; no definite D call. The CDR3 has 10 residues. Per the germline V gene, CDR1 is DFQATT and CDR2 is SNEGSKA (reference sequence). With 5 bases removed from V and 3 bases from J, the gap between germline ends came to 2 bases.

This clonotype was seen a few times. The chain uses TRBV18 and TRBJ2-6, with D unresolved. Germline V CDR1 and CDR2: KGHSH, LQKENI. V lost 1 base and J 3 bases, leaving 7 bases between the germline ends. This CDR3 is 15 amino acids long. This CDR3 reads CASSPRRDGANVLTF. The CDR3 bases are TGTGCCAGCTCACCACGGCGCGATGGGGCCAACGTCCTGACTTTC.

A few counts support this clonotype. The V and J genes are TRBV12-3 or TRBV12-4 and TRBJ2-7; TRBD1 aligns across 8 bases. With V trimmed by 6 bases and J by 0 bases, 10 bases remained unmatched. The CDR3 is 16 residues long. The CDR3 sequence is CASSPRQGQVSYEQYF. The CDR3 DNA is TGTGCCAGCAGCCCCCGACAGGGACAGGTCTCCTACGAGCAGTACTTC.

The chain uses TRBV20-1 and TRBJ2-4; TRBD2 agrees at 10 bases. The CDR3 runs 14 residues. The V gene end was trimmed by 5 bases and the J gene end by 2 bases; junction bases not matched to a gene: 3. Looked up from germline, CDR1 is DFQATT and CDR2 is SNEGSKA (reference sequence). The CDR3 DNA reads TGCAGTGCTCTAGCGGGAGTGTCCAAAAACATTCAGTACTTC. This sequence encodes CSALAGVSKNIQYF.

This clonotype came up a few times. V is TRBV7-9 and J is TRBJ1-2, with TRBD1 as a possible D gene (6 bases). The CDR3 is 10 residues long. Trimming left V 4 bases short and J 12 bases short, with 9 bases between. The germline V gene has CDR1 SEHNR and CDR2 FQNEAQ (reference sequence). DNA for the CDR3: TGTGCCAGCAGCTCAGGGGAAGACACCTTC. Protein sequence: CASSSGEDTF.

The chain carries TRBV20-1 and TRBJ2-5; TRBD2 agrees at 8 bases. V was clipped by 3 bases and J by 2 bases; unmatched bases: 8. The germline gives CDR1 DFQATT, CDR2 SNEGSKA (reference sequence). The CDR3 contains 15 residues. The CDR3 is CSASGRGAVQETQYF. CDR3 bases: TGCAGTGCTAGCGGGCGGGGGGCCGTTCAAGAGACCCAGTACTTC.